This TCR beta chain comes out of a study of human T cells and chemical hapten exposure. Study results and limitations: Expanded TCRs produced significantly more large CDR3 similarity clusters than controls did.

Worth noting for this clonotype: Its target is not known.

Using its own MiXCR run on the RACE reads, TCRdb lists one record per CDR3 protein. The repertoire consists of almost 40,000 distinct CDR3 sequences, with more than 8% occurring once and the leading ten covering approximately 24%. The CDR3 runs to 13 residues. Germline CDR1 and CDR2: SGHDN and FVKESK. Trimming took 3 bases from V and 5 from J, leaving 8 bases between them. The time point is: patch test 3, about 24 weeks after DPC sensitization. Treatment meaning: therapeutic diphenylcyclopropenone sensitization with weekly scalp DPC. Extraction of total RNA was performed on unfractionated whole blood. Samples of blood were obtained prior to the application of each patch test. The study enrolled 18 to 70-year-old alopecia patients suitable for DPC.

The receptor's source is a man aged 45-65 years with alopecia areata. Some clones in this sample may be carry-over from other donors' samples. The chain has TRBV14 and TRBJ1-5; D remains unclear. The sequencing used whole blood, collected in connection with sensitization to the hapten diphenylcyclopropenone (DPC). As DNA, the CDR3 is TGTGCCAGCAGCCAGGACTTTTATCAGCCCCAGCATTTT. This encodes CASSQDFYQPQHF.